This entry concerns a single T cell receptor (beta chain). Its specificity is not known. This may be a read error, as it is one base from a much larger clone. Starting from roughly 0.5 ug of total RNA, TCR beta cDNA was produced with a primer in the constant region. Three nested multiplex PCR rounds of slightly modified ARM-PCR generated TCR beta libraries. The first two PCR rounds used TRBV1-TRBV30 primers with a Cbeta primer, 10 cycles each. TCRdb reprocessed the multiplex PCR reads via MiXCR and lists one record per CDR3 protein. This sample yields some 320,000 distinct CDR3 sequences, of which 60% to 80% are seen a single time; roughly 9% belongs to the top ten. Blood RNA was derived from unsorted whole blood, and germline DNA was extracted too. This CDR3 region has 15 residues. CDR1 is SQVTM and CDR2 is ANQGSEA in the germline V gene. With 6 bases removed from V and 5 bases from J, the gap between germline ends came to 22 bases.

These data belong to a study of tumor-infiltrating lymphocytes in primary liver carcinoma. General observations from the study: The overlap of tumor-adjacent and tumor-blood pairs was smaller than that of tumor region pairs.

The gene calls are TRBV29-1 and TRBJ1-1; a weak D match, TRBD1 (5 bases). The TCR sequence derives from a middle-aged man with primary liver carcinoma and hepatitis B virus infection. Sequenced: peripheral blood. Here the CDR3 reads CSVTPSGGSWTEAFF. The CDR3 nucleotides are TGCAGCGTGACCCCATCGGGGGGGAGTTGGACTGAAGCTTTCTTT.